This T cell receptor beta chain originates from a study of shared clonotypes between healthy human individuals. Study-level findings and limits: The sharing of 5% to 6.5% of naive CD4 clonotypes was seen across a handful of donors. Rarefaction revealed incomplete sorted-subset sequencing despite large depth.

CD45RA-negative memory and CD45RA+ naive subsets were split from the CD4+ cells. Assay used: immunoSEQ multiplex PCR; TCRdb lists only in-frame clones, some missing. The sample holds about 330,000 clones, about 74% seen once. About this clone itself: Its specificity is not known.

Germline CDR1 reads MNHNY; CDR2 reads SVGAGI (reference sequence). CDR3 size: 15 residues. The ends were cut back, 7 bases at V and 9 bases at J, with 22 bases in the middle. This receptor was identified in a man aged 25-40 years in good health. This chain uses TRBV6-6 with TRBJ2-1; D may correspond to TRBD1 or TRBD2 (7 bases each). Sequencing used memory CD4+ T cells sorted from blood. The subset here: CD45RA-negative fraction. The chain's CDR3 is CASTTGQGGYVEQFF. CDR3 sequence (DNA): TGTGCCAGCACCACGGGTCAGGGGGGGTATGTTGAGCAGTTCTTC.